This TCR beta chain was profiled in a study of cytomegalovirus exposure and HLA in healthy donors. Study-level results: Cytomegalovirus-associated status was assigned to approximately 160 TCR beta chains.

Germline loops: CDR1 PRHDT, CDR2 FYEKMQ (reference sequence). CDR3 length: 15 amino acids. J was trimmed by 3 bases and V by 1 base; bases with no gene match: 6. PCR employed 60 Vbeta and 13 Jbeta primers. Sequencing was performed with immunoSEQ multiplex PCR; in TCRdb, only in-frame clones are kept and a portion is missing. The data hold 170,000 or so clones, with roughly 84% observed a single time. Of note for this clone: Its cognate antigen is unknown.

The J gene is TRBJ2-7, the V gene TRBV13; 7 bases agree with TRBD2. The source of this sequence is a boy under 10 years old in good health and CMV-seronegative. The sample comprised PBMCs. CDR3: CASSLVSSGNYEQYF. The CDR3 DNA reads TGTGCCAGCAGCTTAGTTTCTAGCGGCAACTACGAGCAGTACTTC.